This T cell receptor (beta chain) was observed in a study of T cells in tuberculosis. Turning to the study itself: PBMC were archived before or within 7 days of starting treatment.

V lost 2 bases and J lost 7, with 14 bases in between. This CDR3 spans 14 amino acids. Looked up from germline, CDR1 is MDHEN and CDR2 is SYDVKM. Repertoires were generated with immunoSEQ multiplex PCR, while TCRdb's copy carries only in-frame clones and drops some. The data show about 22,000 clones, with roughly 88% seen just once and 15% held by the top ten. The time point is: new active TB diagnosis, blood taken before or within 7 days of starting treatment. The genes are TRBV28 and TRBJ1-2; tentatively, D is TRBD1 (5 bases). The source of this sequence is an adult with tuberculosis. The sequencing here drew on PBMCs, taken at tuberculosis diagnosis. The CDR3 is CASSLQGFGLGYTF. The CDR3 DNA reads TGTGCCAGCAGTTTACAGGGTTTTGGTCTTGGCTACACCTTC.